The 29 T cell receptor beta chains below all came from one sample that was sequenced in a study of regulatory T cells in long-lasting Graves disease. Arm-PCR of CDR3 regions and iRepertoire HTBI primers were used to build TCR beta libraries. TCRdb passed the multiplex PCR reads through MiXCR, listing each CDR3 protein once. The sample carries about 420,000 distinct CDR3 sequences, less than 25% recorded once. This sample's time point: persistent/refractory GD, antithyroid drugs over 5 years with positive TRAb. The TCR library was prepared using RNA isolated from PBMCs. Sequencing was performed on peripheral blood mononuclear cells (PBMCs), taken when the disease was refractory, from a patient treated with antithyroid drugs. The receptor set was obtained from a female donor with Graves disease.

This clonotype was found many times. The chain recombines TRBV27 with TRBJ2-3; D unresolved. V lost 3 bases, J lost 0 bases, and 7 bases lay in between. The germline CDR1 and CDR2 sequences are MNHEY and SMNVEV (reference sequence). This CDR3 has 14 amino acids. CDR3 DNA sequence: TGTGCCAGCAGTTTCTACGCTAGCACAGATACGCAGTATTTT. Translated: CASSFYASTDTQYF.

The gene calls are TRBV28 and TRBJ1-1; no clear D. The CDR3 runs to 16 residues. V was cut by 4 bases and J by 10 bases, with 25 bases left in between. CDR1 and CDR2 (germline): MDHEN, SYDVKM. This chain's CDR3 is CASSSPRSGPLAGAFF. The DNA of the CDR3 is TGTGCCAGCAGTTCCCCCCGATCCGGGCCGCTGGCGGGAGCTTTCTTT. The full variable domain, with the rest looked up from reference TRBV28 and TRBJ1-1, is DVKVTQSSRYLVKRTGEKVFLECVQDMDHENMFWYRQDPGLGLRLIYFSYDVKMKEKGDIPEGYSVSREKKERFSLILESASTNQTSMYLCASSSPRSGPLAGAFFGQGTRLTVV.

On this clonotype: Being one base from a much bigger clone, this may be a read error. This sequence joins TRBV7-2 and TRBJ1-1; D not certain. Per the germline V gene, CDR1 is SGHTA and CDR2 is FQGNSA. The CDR3 is 12 residues long. For the CDR3, the DNA is TGTGCCATCAGCACAATGAACACTGAAGCTTTCTTT. Translation gives CAISTMNTEAFF.

The table lists this clonotype with a count of one. The germline gene is not matched at one end of the junction; a read error may be the cause. The chain couples TRBV28 to TRBJ2-5; the D gene is possibly TRBD2 (5 bases). This CDR3 is built from 14 residues. The germline gives CDR1 MDHEN, CDR2 SYDVKM. The CDR3 nucleotides are TGTGACAGCAGTTTAACGGACTCTCAAGAGACCCAGTACTTC. Translated: CDSSLTDSQETQYF.

In its sample, this clonotype was seen a few times. The chain has TRBV30 and TRBJ1-2; no reliable D call. This CDR3 has 15 amino acids. V lost 4 bases and J 0 bases, leaving 15 bases between the germline ends. CDR1 and CDR2 from the germline V gene are GTSNPN and SVGIG (reference sequence). The CDR3 spells CAWIKQPETNYGYTF. CDR3 bases: TGTGCCTGGATCAAGCAGCCTGAGACTAACTATGGCTACACCTTC.

This clonotype was seen only a few times. The chain uses TRBV2 and TRBJ2-3; no clear D. Germline V gives CDR1 SNHLY, CDR2 FYNNEI. CDR3 length: 13 amino acids. V was cut by 2 bases and J by 4 bases, with 7 bases left in between. The CDR3, as DNA: TGTGCCAGCAGTGAATGGGTAGCAGATACGCAGTATTTT. Translating gives CASSEWVADTQYF.

This clonotype appeared a few times. The chain recombines TRBV20-1 with TRBJ2-2, with D maybe TRBD1 (5 bases). Germline V gene lookup returns CDR1 DFQATT and CDR2 SNEGSKA (reference sequence). V was cut by 4 bases and J by 1 base, with 10 bases left in between. This CDR3 is 14 amino acids long. CDR3 sequence reads: CSAKYQGNTGELFF. Here the CDR3 DNA reads TGCAGTGCTAAGTATCAGGGGAACACCGGGGAGCTGTTTTTT.

The CDR3 DNA reads TGTGCCAGCAGCTTAACAGGGGGCGGAGGCTATGGCTACACCTTC. Its translation is CASSLTGGGGYGYTF. The genes are TRBV7-3 and TRBJ1-2; 7 nucleotides agree with TRBD1. This CDR3 spans 15 amino acids. Germline V gives CDR1 SGHTA, CDR2 FQGTGA. V shed 0 bases and J 4 bases; nucleotides not matched to a gene: 5.

The CDR3 loop is CASSLGTGGINYGYTF. The CDR3 nucleotides read TGTGCCAGCAGTTTGGGGACAGGGGGCATCAACTATGGCTACACCTTC. The chain links TRBV28 to TRBJ1-2, with 12 bases identical to TRBD1. V trimming: 3 bases; J trimming: 2 bases; junction bases outside the gene matches: 4. The CDR3 has 16 residues. Germline V CDR1 and CDR2: MDHEN, SYDVKM.

This clonotype was counted a few times. The V gene is TRBV9, the J gene TRBJ2-7; D is uncertain. This CDR3 is built from 14 residues. Germline values: CDR1 SGDLS, CDR2 YYNGEE. Trimming shortened V by 0 bases and J by 11 bases, and 18 bases separated the two germline ends. The DNA of the CDR3 is TGTGCCAGCAGCGTAGCTCCCGAGGCAGCCCGAGAGTACTTC. Its protein product is CASSVAPEAAREYF.

This clonotype was detected a few times. The chain employs TRBV6-5 and TRBJ2-7; the D gene is possibly TRBD1 (5 bases). The germline V and J ends were trimmed by 2 bases and 6 bases, with 26 bases remaining between them. CDR1 is MNHEY, CDR2 SVGAGI, per germline. This CDR3 is 18 amino acids long. The CDR3 nucleotides read TGTGCCAGCAGTTACCCAGATTCTGTCAGGCAAGGGGTGCGCGAGCAGTACTTC. Encoded protein: CASSYPDSVRQGVREQYF.

This clonotype was found a few times. The germline gene is not matched at one end of the junction; a read error may be the cause. The chain links TRBV5-1 to TRBJ1-6, with 9 nucleotides matching TRBD1. Germline V gene data show CDR1 as SGHRS and CDR2 as YFSETQ. This CDR3 region has 15 residues. The DNA of the CDR3 is TGTGCCAGCAGCCAGCCGGGACAGGGAGGCTCACCCCTCCACTTT. Translating it yields CASSQPGQGGSPLHF.

The sample holds many counts of this clonotype. The genes are TRBV7-2 and TRBJ2-7; 7 nucleotides line up with TRBD1. V lost 5 bases and J lost 5; bases outside the gene matches: 3. Germline-derived CDR1 and CDR2 are SGHTA and FQGNSA. The CDR3 is 12 residues long. The CDR3 nucleotides are TGTGCCAGCAGCATTACAGGGGACGAGCAGTACTTC. Translating gives CASSITGDEQYF.

In its sample, this clonotype was seen many times. This chain joins TRBV28 and TRBJ1-1, with D perhaps TRBD1 (6 bases). Germline CDR1 and CDR2: MDHEN and SYDVKM. V gave up 5 bases and J gave up 1 base, with 17 bases separating them. The CDR3 has 16 amino acids. CDR3 protein: CASSPAERGRNTEAFF. The CDR3, as DNA: TGTGCCAGCAGTCCCGCAGAACGGGGGCGGAACACTGAAGCTTTCTTT.

On this clonotype: Possible read error: a much larger clone is one base away. V usage is TRBV5-6 and J usage is TRBJ2-7; D is unclear. V was shortened by 4 bases and J by 2 bases, with 10 bases between the two germline ends. CDR3 size: 13 residues. Germline CDR1 reads SGHDT; CDR2 reads YYEEEE. CDR3 amino acids: CASSRIMTYEQYF. CDR3 sequence (DNA): TGTGCCAGCAGCCGGATTATGACCTACGAGCAGTACTTC. Drawing the rest from reference TRBV5-6 and TRBJ2-7, the complete variable domain is DAGVTQSPTHLIKTRGQQVTLRCSPKSGHDTVSWYQQALGQGPQFIFQYYEEEERQRGNFPDRFSGHQFPNYSSELNVNALLLGDSALYLCASSRIMTYEQYFGPGTRLTVT.

The rearrangement links TRBV28 to TRBJ1-1; D is unresolved. V was shortened by 8 bases and J by 0 bases, with 10 bases between the two germline ends. There are 13 residues in the CDR3. From germline, CDR1 is MDHEN and CDR2 SYDVKM. CDR3 in amino acids: CASAGNMNTEAFF. The CDR3 DNA is TGTGCCAGCGCGGGCAACATGAACACTGAAGCTTTCTTT. Variable domain in full (rest from reference TRBV28 and TRBJ1-1): DVKVTQSSRYLVKRTGEKVFLECVQDMDHENMFWYRQDPGLGLRLIYFSYDVKMKEKGDIPEGYSVSREKKERFSLILESASTNQTSMYLCASAGNMNTEAFFGQGTRLTVV.

This sequence joins TRBV18 and TRBJ2-2; unclear D gene. Germline V gives CDR1 KGHSH, CDR2 LQKENI. Trimming shortened V by 2 bases and J by 2 bases, and 12 bases separated the two germline ends. CDR3 length equals 16 residues. For the CDR3, the DNA is TGTGCCAGCTCACCATTCGTACGATTTAACACCGGGGAGCTGTTTTTT. Translation gives CASSPFVRFNTGELFF. The whole variable domain, remainder taken from reference TRBV18 and TRBJ2-2, is NAGVMQNPRHLVRRRGQEARLRCSPMKGHSHVYWYRQLPEEGLKFMVYLQKENIIDESGMPKERFSAEFPKEGPSILRIQQVVRGDSAAYFCASSPFVRFNTGELFFGEGSRLTVL.

Ten or more counts support this clonotype. The gene calls are TRBV7-6 and TRBJ2-7; 10 bases align to TRBD2. There are 13 residues in the CDR3. Germline V lookup: CDR1 SGHVS, CDR2 FNYEAQ. V shed 5 bases, J shed 6 bases, and the junction held 4 bases outside the gene matches. The CDR3 sequence is CASSEGLASEQYF. For the CDR3, the DNA is TGTGCCAGCAGCGAGGGACTAGCGAGCGAGCAGTACTTC.

This rearrangement joins TRBV11-2 to TRBJ2-2; 7 nucleotides line up with TRBD2. CDR1 is SGHAT, CDR2 FQNNGV, per germline. After removal of 2 bases from V and 7 bases from J, the junction contained 7 bases not matched to a gene. This CDR3 has 15 amino acids. CDR3 nucleotides: TGTGCCAGCAGCTTACGGCGGGAGTACGTCGGGGAGCTGTTTTTT. Encoded protein: CASSLRREYVGELFF.

This clonotype was picked up many times. The rearrangement links TRBV6-5 to TRBJ2-5; the match to TRBD1 covers 7 bases. CDR1 and CDR2 from the germline V gene are MNHEY and SVGAGI. CDR3 size: 13 residues. The V segment lost 2 bases and the J segment 5 bases; nucleotides outside the gene matches: 2. CDR3: CASSYKDRETQYF. CDR3 bases: TGTGCCAGCAGTTACAAGGACAGGGAGACCCAGTACTTC.

Notes on this clonotype: A much larger clone lies one base from this, so it may be a read error. The rearrangement joins TRBV2 to TRBJ2-7; the match to TRBD1 covers 7 bases. The J segment lost 0 bases and the V segment lost 7 bases, leaving 18 bases of the junction unmatched. CDR1 is SNHLY, CDR2 FYNNEI, per germline. The CDR3 is 18 amino acids. The CDR3, as DNA: TGTGCCAGCAACGGAGCGAGAAGACCGGGACAGCTCTCCTACGAGCAGTACTTC. It specifies CASNGARRPGQLSYEQYF.

Many counts were recorded for this clonotype. The rearrangement joins TRBV30 to TRBJ1-4; no definite D call. Trimming removed 1 base from V and 8 bases from J, with 11 bases in between. The CDR3 loop spans 13 amino acids. Germline V gene sequence: CDR1 GTSNPN, CDR2 SVGIG (reference sequence). CDR3 residues: CAWSGGGEEKLFF. In DNA, the CDR3 is TGTGCCTGGAGTGGGGGAGGAGAGGAAAAACTGTTTTTT.

Comment on this clonotype: A single base separates this from a much larger clone, so it may be a read error. The rearrangement links TRBV29-1 to TRBJ1-1; 7 bases are shared with TRBD1. From germline, CDR1 is SQVTM and CDR2 ANQGSEA. CDR3 length equals 13 residues. DNA of the CDR3: TGCAGCGTTGTAGGGGGCTATAGCACTGAAGCTCTCTTT. Encoded protein: CSVVGGYSTEALF.

The rearrangement uses TRBV4-1 and TRBJ2-7; D could derive from TRBD1 or TRBD2 (5 bases each). Germline V CDR1 and CDR2: MGHRA, YSYEKL. The CDR3 loop spans 15 amino acids. With 0 bases removed from V and 4 bases from J, the gap between germline ends came to 13 bases. The CDR3 reads CASSQEGTLWYEQYF. The CDR3 DNA follows: TGCGCCAGCAGCCAAGAGGGGACCCTCTGGTACGAGCAGTACTTC.

There are many counts of this clonotype. The chain links TRBV12-3 or TRBV12-4 to TRBJ2-7; possibly TRBD2 for D (6 bases). V lost 1 base and J lost 4, with 14 bases in between. This CDR3 region has 15 residues. CDR3 sequence reads: CASSLVRDRRYEQYF. DNA of the CDR3: TGTGCCAGCAGTTTAGTGCGGGATCGGAGATACGAGCAGTACTTC.

On this clonotype: A read error may be the cause here, since a much bigger clone is one base away. The V and J genes are TRBV28 and TRBJ2-7; 13 nucleotides line up with TRBD2. The CDR3 extends over 15 amino acids. V gave up 6 bases and J gave up 7 bases; unmatched junction bases: 9. Germline values: CDR1 MDHEN, CDR2 SYDVKM. The chain's CDR3 is CASSPRWTSGREQYF. As DNA, the CDR3 is TGTGCCAGCAGCCCGCGATGGACTAGCGGGAGAGAGCAGTACTTC.

V is TRBV5-1 and J is TRBJ2-7; D might be TRBD1 (6 bases). The CDR3 sequence is 15 residues long. Germline loops: CDR1 SGHRS, CDR2 YFSETQ. The germline V and J ends were trimmed by 1 base and 5 bases, with 16 bases remaining between them. Here the CDR3 DNA reads TGCGCCAGCAGCTTGAAACAGGGTGTAGGCGACGAGCAGTACTTC. This codes for CASSLKQGVGDEQYF.

The table lists this clonotype with a few counts. The chain carries TRBV20-1 and TRBJ2-5, with TRBD2 matching 7 bases. The J call may be wrong; the DNA end is better matched by TRBJ2-7. This CDR3 region has 14 residues. Germline loops: CDR1 DFQATT, CDR2 SNEGSKA (reference sequence). The CDR3 DNA reads TGCAGTGCTCCGGCTAGCGGTAGCTCCTACGAGCAGTACTTC. Encoded protein: CSAPASGSSYEQYF.

This clonotype was recorded once. The chain recombines TRBV29-1 with TRBJ1-1; D unclear. Germline values: CDR1 SQVTM, CDR2 ANQGSEA. Trimming stripped 4 bases from V and 3 bases from J, with 12 bases between. CDR3 size: 13 residues. The CDR3 coding sequence is TGCAGCGTTGTGTTTTGGAGTGACACTGAAGCTTTCTTT. Residues: CSVVFWSDTEAFF.